A single sample is the source of the 25 T cell receptor beta chains below, sequenced in a study of blood T cell repertoires in COVID-19. TCRdb keeps only in-frame clones here, not all; method: immunoSEQ multiplex PCR. The repertoire has about 270,000 clones, about four fifths of them found once; the top ten carry under 3.5%. Sequencing was carried out using peripheral blood. The origin of the receptors is a young woman with acute or convalescent COVID-19.

The chain has TRBV7-9 and TRBJ2-6; TRBD2 matches at 9 bases. V shed 1 base and J 1 base; nucleotides not matched to a gene: 2. CDR3 length: 17 residues. CDR1 and CDR2 (germline): SEHNR, FQNEAQ (reference sequence). Here the CDR3 reads CASSLGLAVSGANVLTF. CDR3 bases: TGTGCCAGCAGCTTAGGACTAGCGGTATCTGGGGCCAACGTCCTGACTTTC.

This chain joins TRBV11-3 and TRBJ2-7; 7 nucleotides agree with TRBD1. With 6 bases clipped from V and 5 bases from J, the junction kept 4 bases outside the gene matches. Germline V gene lookup returns CDR1 SGHNT and CDR2 YENEEA. The CDR3 totals 12 residues. The CDR3 protein is CASSKGGHEQYF. CDR3 nucleotide sequence: TGTGCCAGCAGTAAAGGGGGCCACGAGCAGTACTTC.

About this clone itself: This is likely a read error, given that the CDR3 carries no conserved phenylalanine or tryptophan at its end. The DNA is omitted, as the CDR3 cannot be located on it reliably, and the CDR3 follows TCRdb's listing. The chain recombines TRBV21-1 with TRBJ2-7; TRBD2, the D gene given by the table, was not confirmed from the DNA. TRBV21-1 represents a pseudogene. The CDR3 is 12 residues long, counting both termini. CDR3 residues: CASSKGLAGAIC.

This clone was recorded only once. The chain carries TRBV30 and TRBJ2-1, with D hard to call. Germline V CDR1 and CDR2: GTSNPN, SVGIG (reference sequence). The germline V and J ends were trimmed by 2 bases and 7 bases, with 18 bases remaining between them. The CDR3 runs to 15 residues. The CDR3 DNA sequence: TGTGCCTGGAGTCTCAGCCTGGGTCCGAGGAATGAGCAGTTCTTC. Translated: CAWSLSLGPRNEQFF.

The chain recombines TRBV12-3 or TRBV12-4 with TRBJ2-2, with D possibly being TRBD2 (5 bases). Between the trimmed V and J ends, which lost 11 bases and 7 bases, there was a span of 17 bases. The CDR3 is 13 amino acids. The CDR3 reads CAFTEGADGELFF. Here the CDR3 DNA reads TGTGCCTTCACAGAGGGTGCGGACGGGGAGCTGTTTTTT.

This clone came up once. The chain has TRBV27 and TRBJ1-1, with 12 bases matching TRBD1. CDR3 length equals 17 residues. Germline assignment: CDR1 MNHEY and CDR2 SMNVEV (reference sequence). The J segment lost 4 bases and the V segment lost 6 bases, leaving 12 bases of the junction unmatched. DNA of the CDR3: TGTGCCAGCAGCCGAGGGGACAGGGGGCGCGGGGCCACTGAAGCTTTCTTT. It is translated as CASSRGDRGRGATEAFF.

The chain combines TRBV7-9 with TRBJ2-1, with 7 bases fitting TRBD1. CDR3 size: 15 residues. The V gene end was trimmed by 4 bases and the J gene end by 4 bases; junction bases not matched to a gene: 7. CDR1 is SEHNR, CDR2 FQNEAQ, per germline (reference sequence). The CDR3 coding sequence is TGTGCCAGCAGCTCCTCAGGGGGATATTACAATGAGCAGTTCTTC. Translation: CASSSSGGYYNEQFF. The full variable domain, its missing parts supplied by reference TRBV7-9 and TRBJ2-1, is DTGVSQNPRHKITKRGQNVTFRCDPISEHNRLYWYRQTLGQGPEFLTYFQNEAQLEKSRLLSDRFSAERPKGSFSTLEIQRTEQGDSAMYLCASSSSGGYYNEQFFGPGTRLTVL.

The chain is built from TRBV28 and TRBJ1-4, with TRBD1 identical over 7 bases. Trimming cost V 6 bases and J 6 bases; bases outside gene matches: 7. Germline V gene lookup returns CDR1 MDHEN and CDR2 SYDVKM. The CDR3 contains 14 residues. In nucleotides, the CDR3 is TGTGCCAGCAGACTAGGGGGCGTAGATGAAAAACTGTTTTTT. Translated, it gives CASRLGGVDEKLFF. Full variable domain (remainder filled in from reference TRBV28 and TRBJ1-4): DVKVTQSSRYLVKRTGEKVFLECVQDMDHENMFWYRQDPGLGLRLIYFSYDVKMKEKGDIPEGYSVSREKKERFSLILESASTNQTSMYLCASRLGGVDEKLFFGSGTQLSVL.

V is TRBV5-8 and J is TRBJ1-1, with D hard to call. The CDR3 is 16 residues long. Germline CDR1 reads SGHTS; CDR2 reads YDEGEE. Deletions cut 3 bases from V and 2 bases from J, with 17 bases between. The CDR3 spells CASSSEHKGGNTEAFF. CDR3 DNA sequence: TGTGCCAGCAGCTCTGAACACAAGGGAGGAAACACTGAAGCTTTCTTT. Complete variable domain (other parts from reference TRBV5-8 and TRBJ1-1): EAGVTQSPTHLIKTRGQQATLRCSPISGHTSVYWYQQALGLGLQFLLWYDEGEERNRGNFPPRFSGRQFPNYSSELNVNALELEDSALYLCASSSEHKGGNTEAFFGQGTRLTVV.

The J gene is TRBJ2-7, the V gene TRBV10-3, with 9 positions matching TRBD1. Germline lookup yields CDR1 ENHRY and CDR2 SYGVKD. After removal of 2 bases from V and 6 bases from J, the junction contained 5 bases not matched to a gene. The CDR3 sequence is 14 residues long. CDR3 region: CAISEAGQGFEQYF. The CDR3 DNA sequence: TGTGCCATCAGTGAGGCGGGACAGGGATTCGAGCAGTACTTC.

On this clone itself: Other DNA sequences in this specimen translate into the identical CDR3. The chain couples TRBV19 to TRBJ1-1; the D is unclear. V was trimmed by 5 bases and J by 0 bases, leaving 7 bases between them. The CDR3 contains 13 residues. CDR1 is LNHDA and CDR2 is SQIVND in the germline V gene (reference sequence). In nucleotides, the CDR3 is TGTGCCAGTAGTGAACAGTTGAACACTGAAGCTTTCTTT. Protein product: CASSEQLNTEAFF.

The chain uses TRBV4-3 and TRBJ1-2; D is unresolved. Between the trimmed V and J ends, which lost 0 bases and 5 bases, there was a span of 16 bases. The CDR3 extends over 16 amino acids. Germline CDR1 LGHNA, CDR2 YSLEER. The CDR3 nucleotides are TGCGCCAGCAGCCAAGAACCACACCTGACTGGATATGGCTACACCTTC. It codes for CASSQEPHLTGYGYTF.

This chain joins TRBV7-9 and TRBJ1-2; TRBD1 matches at 8 bases. Unmatched junction bases numbered 5, after V lost 3 bases and J lost 2 bases. From germline, CDR1 is SEHNR and CDR2 FQNEAQ (reference sequence). The CDR3 extends over 15 amino acids. The CDR3 DNA is TGTGCCAGCAGCTTCGGACAGGGCTCCAACTATGGCTACACCTTC. It encodes CASSFGQGSNYGYTF. Variable domain in full (rest from reference TRBV7-9 and TRBJ1-2): DTGVSQNPRHKITKRGQNVTFRCDPISEHNRLYWYRQTLGQGPEFLTYFQNEAQLEKSRLLSDRFSAERPKGSFSTLEIQRTEQGDSAMYLCASSFGQGSNYGYTFGSGTRLTVV.

This chain uses TRBV5-6 with TRBJ2-1; TRBD2 aligns across 9 bases. This CDR3 spans 18 amino acids. V lost 4 bases to trimming and J lost 6 bases; unmatched junction nucleotides: 17. Germline values: CDR1 SGHDT, CDR2 YYEEEE. CDR3 bases: TGTGCCAGCAGCGGCTGGGGGGCCAGCGGGAGGCTCGGCAATGAGCAGTTCTTC. It translates to CASSGWGASGRLGNEQFF.

The chain carries TRBV19 and TRBJ1-1, with D perhaps matching TRBD1 (5 bases). The CDR3 is 15 amino acids. Germline V gene data show CDR1 as LNHDA and CDR2 as SQIVND (reference sequence). Trimming cost V 6 bases and J 8 bases, with 22 bases left between them. The CDR3 DNA is TGTGCCAGTAGCCTCACCGGCGGGGGACTTAGCGAAGCTTTCTTT. Translation: CASSLTGGGLSEAFF.

The chain employs TRBV6-6 and TRBJ1-6; maybe TRBD1 (6 bases). CDR1 and CDR2 (germline): MNHNY, SVGAGI (reference sequence). CDR3 length: 13 residues. The germline V and J ends were trimmed by 7 bases and 10 bases, with 14 bases remaining between them. The CDR3 reads CASIRPGESPLHF. The CDR3 coding sequence is TGTGCCAGCATCAGACCAGGGGAATCACCCCTCCACTTT.

In this sample, this clone turned up a few times. The chain joins TRBV4-3 to TRBJ1-6; 9 positions agree with TRBD1. CDR1 and CDR2 from the germline V gene are LGHNA and YSLEER. The CDR3 extends over 15 amino acids. After removal of 4 bases from V and 11 bases from J, the junction contained 9 bases not matched to a gene. CDR3 sequence (DNA): TGCGCCAGCAGCCCGATGACAGGGGGTGAGACACCCCTCCACTTT. It specifies CASSPMTGGETPLHF.

This clone was picked up one time. The chain joins TRBV27 to TRBJ1-2, with no clear D. This CDR3 contains 14 residues. Trimming took 2 bases from V and 2 from J, leaving 9 bases between them. CDR1 MNHEY and CDR2 SMNVEV come from the germline V gene (reference sequence). This CDR3 is CASSLIPGNYGYTF. In DNA, the CDR3 is TGTGCCAGCAGTTTAATCCCAGGAAACTATGGCTACACCTTC.

This chain uses TRBV15 with TRBJ2-7; TRBD2 matches 8 bases. Germline V gives CDR1 LNHNV, CDR2 YYDKDF (reference sequence). The V segment lost 0 bases and the J segment 4 bases; nucleotides outside the gene matches: 14. The CDR3 length is 18 residues. The CDR3 protein is CATSRDKSGRSIGYEQYF. The CDR3 nucleotides are TGTGCCACCAGCAGAGATAAGAGCGGGAGATCCATTGGGTACGAGCAGTACTTC.

The CDR3 bases are TGTGCCAGCAGCCAGGGGGCTGCCTCTGGAAACACCATATATTTT. Residues: CASSQGAASGNTIYF. J is TRBJ1-3 and V is TRBV3-1 (or the pseudogene TRBV3-2), with a possible D match to TRBD1 (6 bases). V dropped 3 bases and J dropped 0 bases, with 9 bases sitting between them. The CDR3 covers 15 residues. The germline V gene has CDR1 LGHDT and CDR2 YNNKEL (reference sequence).

This chain connects TRBV11-2 to TRBJ2-5; TRBD2 matches 8 bases. CDR1 is SGHAT, CDR2 FQNNGV, per germline. The CDR3 length is 16 residues. Trimming removed 1 base from V and 0 bases from J; junction bases left unmatched: 4. The CDR3 spells CASSLAASGYQETQYF. The CDR3 coding sequence is TGTGCCAGCAGCTTAGCGGCTAGCGGGTACCAAGAGACCCAGTACTTC.

The chain has TRBV19 and TRBJ1-3; tentatively, D is TRBD1 (5 bases). This CDR3 contains 15 residues. Trimming took 4 bases from V and 0 from J, leaving 10 bases between them. Germline V gene lookup returns CDR1 LNHDA and CDR2 SQIVND (reference sequence). CDR3 DNA sequence: TGTGCCAGTAGTACAACGGGACTCTCTGGAAACACCATATATTTT. It encodes CASSTTGLSGNTIYF.

The CDR3 protein is CASSQGDRLGEQFF. The CDR3 DNA sequence: TGTGCCAGCAGCCAAGGGGACAGGCTGGGTGAGCAGTTCTTC. This chain joins TRBV14 and TRBJ2-1; TRBD1 aligns across 8 bases. Germline V CDR1 and CDR2: SGHDN, FVKESK. Germline trimming cut 1 base from V and 9 bases from J; bases unmatched to any gene: 5. The CDR3 length is 14 residues. Supplemented by reference TRBV14 and TRBJ2-1, the full variable domain reads EAGVTQFPSHSVIEKGQTVTLRCDPISGHDNLYWYRRVMGKEIKFLLHFVKESKQDESGMPNNRFLAERTGGTYSTLKVQPAELEDSGVYFCASSQGDRLGEQFFGPGTRLTVL.

V is TRBV19 and J is TRBJ1-5, with 7 positions matching TRBD1. Looked up from germline, CDR1 is LNHDA and CDR2 is SQIVND (reference sequence). The CDR3 length is 17 residues. The V gene end was trimmed by 4 bases and the J gene end by 2 bases; junction bases not matched to a gene: 11. DNA of the CDR3: TGTGCCAGTAGTACCCGTACAGGGGTTTTAGGCAATCAGCCCCAGCATTTT. This gives the protein CASSTRTGVLGNQPQHF.

This clone was detected once. The chain joins TRBV28 to TRBJ2-7, with a weak D call TRBD1 (5 bases). The CDR3 sequence is 16 residues long. V gave up 2 bases and J gave up 0 bases, with 14 bases separating them. CDR1 and CDR2 (germline): MDHEN, SYDVKM. CDR3 DNA sequence: TGTGCCAGCAGTTTACCACAGGCTTTGGGCTCCTACGAGCAGTACTTC. Protein: CASSLPQALGSYEQYF.